This TCR beta chain was sequenced for a study of blood T cells in healthy people across ages (dated by TCRdb to between 2014 and 2016). Regarding the complete study: Template switching captured roughly one uniquely barcoded TCR beta cDNA molecule per two T cells in model experiments. To avoid experimental bias, donors of different ages were randomly spread across the sequencing lanes. Using deep sequencing normalized with unique cDNA molecular identifiers, the study measured how TCR beta repertoire diversity changes with age. Four age groups were formed from the donors: young (average about 17 years), middle-aged (just under 40), aged (around 68) and long-lived (82). Two additional independent replicas of 1 million unique cDNA reads from the same blood draw were analyzed for two donors (one aged 18 to 30 and one aged 80 or older).

Donors were under 40 systemically healthy Caucasian individuals from Russia aged 6 to 90 years. Each donor gave roughly 9.5 milliliters of peripheral blood, collected into EDTA-treated Vacutainer tubes. Ficoll-Paque density-gradient centrifugation was used to isolate PBMCs, with at least 6 million per sample. Total RNA was extracted from PBMCs with Trizol reagent, with at least 6 micrograms obtained per sample. For every donor, an aliquot of PBMCs went through flow cytometry to measure the percentages of naive CD45RAhigh/CD27high T cells. Broad study findings and their caveats: Estimates of total diversity based on one million sequenced T cells were considered lower bounds and underestimates. Bulk unsorted PBMC profiling prevented conclusive comparison of naive and antigen-experienced compartments. Donor CMV infection status was unknown, potentially confounding age-related changes in expanded clonotypes. Compared with the aged group, more naive CD4+ T cells, fewer expanded clones and increased TCR diversity were shown by the long-lived group, suggesting age selection. A strong correlation was found between observed TCR beta diversity and the percentage of naive T cells measured by flow cytometry. Observed TCR beta diversity per million T cells fell roughly linearly with age, and a significant reduction was already apparent by age about 43.

Details on this clonotype: Its antigen is not yet known. No much larger clonotype is one base removed from it; base qualities were not supplied.

The library was built by means of 5' RACE. The instrument was an Illumina HiSeq 2500. A second PCR of roughly 6 to 11 cycles was run with a J-beta primer mix and a sample-barcoded 5' primer. A unique molecular identifier was introduced onto each TCR beta cDNA molecule by a template-switch 5' adaptor carrying 12 random nucleotides. Each sample yielded at least 3 million CDR3-containing paired-end reads. The Mint cDNA synthesis kit, primed by a TRBC-specific oligonucleotide, was used to synthesize first-strand cDNA from all RNA. Following uracil-DNA glycosylase treatment, all cDNA underwent a first 18-cycle PCR with the universal primers M1SS and BC2_uni_R. The study's own analysis went as follows. For normalization, 1 million high-quality reads, each with a distinct molecular identifier, were randomly selected from each sample. Reads with shared molecular identifiers were discarded instead of being binned into consensus sequences. MiTCR, with a Q25 quality threshold and the strictest error-elimination algorithm, was used for CDR3 identification, clonotype clustering and error correction. A nonparametric unseen species model with Euler transformation was used to estimate a lower bound on total TCR beta diversity. Starting from the raw public reads, TCRdb applied fastp trimming at Q25, assembled clones with MiXCR and retained in-frame beta chains. All rows with the same CDR3 protein become a single entry with the most common DNA and genes. What appears here as the V and J calls and clone size reflects TCRdb's work, not the paper's. For this sample there are fewer than 800,000 distinct CDR3 sequences; approximately 31% appear just once. Of the sample, 15% is held by the ten largest clones.

CDR1 and CDR2 are read off the germline V gene as KGHDR and SFDVKD. The CDR3 numbers 13 residues from cysteine through phenylalanine. Just CDR3 DNA is preserved here, 39 bases in frame from base 1. The junction shows trimming of 1 base on V and 6 bases on J, plus 8 bases between the germline ends. Sequences were obtained from blood. Recombination joined TRBV24-1 with TRBJ1-2; no D gene call is confident. The origin of this receptor is a woman of 80 years or more in good health. Donor details come from another sample of the same person, matched by shared clones. In nucleotides, the sequence is TGTGCCACCAGTGATTTCTCCGGGCATGGCTACACCTTC. This encodes CATSDFSGHGYTF.